The rows below give T cell receptor beta chains drawn from one sample of a study of T cells in Graves' hyperthyroidism and ophthalmopathy. TCRdb re-called the multiplex PCR reads with MiXCR, one entry per CDR3 protein. The profile covers some 350,000 distinct CDR3 sequences, with about 19% appearing a single time and about 3.7% taken by the ten largest. Material for sequencing was blood. Receptor source: a woman younger than 30 with Graves' hyperthyroidism. The CDR3 runs from the conserved cysteine through the conserved F or W. A D gene is named only where the DNA matches it firmly. Expanded clones are given a class, and other clones once, few, many or no size at all.

many,NA,TRBJ1-5,18,TRBV2,CASSEALGGPTFNQPQHF,TGTGCCAGCAGTGAAGCGCTCGGAGGTCCTACCTTCAATCAGCCCCAGCATTTT
many,TRBD1,TRBJ2-7,17,TRBV6-5,CASMRPKTGTATYEQYF,TGTGCCAGCATGCGGCCTAAGACCGGGACAGCAACCTACGAGCAGTACTTC
many,NA,TRBJ1-1,12,TRBV7-9,CASRPQNTEAFF,TGTGCCAGCAGACCACAGAACACTGAAGCTTTCTTT
many,NA,TRBJ2-1,15,TRBV7-4,CASSAPWGINNEQFF,TGTGCCAGCAGCGCCCCGTGGGGGATCAACAATGAGCAGTTCTTC
few,TRBD2,TRBJ2-7,18,TRBV3-1,CASSQDELAGAFSYEQYF,TGTGCCAGCAGCCAAGATGAACTAGCGGGGGCCTTCTCCTACGAGCAGTACTTC
many,TRBD2,TRBJ2-5,16,TRBV6-5,CASSYDLAGGQETQYF,TGTGCCAGCAGTTACGACTTAGCGGGGGGACAAGAGACCCAGTACTTC
many,NA,TRBJ1-5,15,TRBV12-3/TRBV12-4,CASSYRSGGNQPQHF,TGTGCCAGCAGTTACAGGTCTGGGGGCAATCAGCCCCAGCATTTT
few,TRBD1,TRBJ2-2,15,TRBV5-1,CASSLQGVSTGELFF,TGCGCCAGCAGCCTACAGGGGGTGAGCACCGGGGAGCTGTTTTTT
many,NA,TRBJ1-6,15,TRBV20-1,CSVQPGTADNSPLHF,TGCAGTGTTCAGCCCGGGACGGCCGATAATTCACCCCTCCACTTT
NA,TRBD1,TRBJ1-5,12,TRBV12-3/TRBV12-4,CASSLGTDLVHF,TGTGCCAGCAGTTTGGGGACAGATTTGGTGCATTTT
many,NA,TRBJ2-7,14,TRBV20-1,CSAKGRGGFYEQYF,TGCAGTGCTAAAGGCCGCGGGGGCTTTTACGAGCAGTACTTC
NA,TRBD1,TRBJ2-7,15,TRBV12-3/TRBV12-4,CASSLGTGKPYEQYF,TGTGCCAGCAGCCTGGGGACAGGGAAACCCTACGAGCAGTACTTC
many,TRBD2,TRBJ2-7,14,TRBV6-1,CASETGTSSYEQYF,TGTGCCAGCGAGACCGGGACTAGCTCCTACGAGCAGTACTTC
many,NA,TRBJ2-7,12,TRBV10-2,CASLKGTYEQYF,TGCGCCAGCTTAAAGGGGACCTACGAGCAGTACTTC
NA,NA,TRBJ1-1,13,TRBV7-3,CASSLTSGFRAFF,TGTGCCAGCAGCTTAACGTCGGGTTTTCGGGCTTTCTTT
many,NA,TRBJ2-6,12,TRBV20-1,CSAGRGANVLTF,TGCAGTGCCGGCCGTGGGGCCAACGTCCTGACTTTC
many,TRBD1,TRBJ1-1,14,TRBV12-3/TRBV12-4,CASSPGQGNTEAFF,TGTGCCAGCAGCCCGGGACAGGGGAACACTGAAGCTTTCTTT
NA,TRBD1,TRBJ2-7,14,TRBV12-3/TRBV12-4,CASSSQGAYYEQYF,TGTGCCAGCAGTTCCCAGGGGGCTTACTACGAGCAGTACTTC
NA,NA,TRBJ1-1,12,TRBV12-3/TRBV12-4,CASTLGGGRAFF,TGTGCCAGCACCCTAGGGGGGGGGCGTGCTTTCTTT
NA,NA,TRBJ2-5,14,TRBV6-1,CASTLGVGSKTQYF,TGTGCCAGCACCTTAGGGGTGGGGTCCAAGACCCAGTACTTC
many,TRBD1,TRBJ1-1,15,TRBV15,CATSGPGQGVPEAFF,TGTGCCACCAGCGGACCGGGACAGGGTGTCCCTGAAGCTTTCTTT
many,TRBD1,TRBJ1-3,16,TRBV9,CASSVEQGADGNTIYF,TGTGCCAGCAGCGTTGAACAGGGGGCTGATGGAAACACCATATATTTT
many,TRBD1,TRBJ1-6,15,TRBV6-1,CASSELQGANSPLHF,TGTGCCAGCAGTGAACTGCAGGGGGCTAATTCACCCCTCCACTTT
many,NA,TRBJ2-7,14,TRBV19,CASSTLEGPYGQYF,TGTGCCAGTAGTACCCTCGAGGGCCCCTACGGGCAGTACTTC
many,NA,TRBJ1-1,11,TRBV7-9,CASSLSGKAFF,TGTGCCAGCAGCTTATCGGGGAAAGCTTTCTTT
many,NA,TRBJ1-1,14,TRBV12-3/TRBV12-4,CASSPHQGFTEAFF,TGTGCCAGCAGTCCGCACCAGGGATTCACTGAAGCTTTCTTT
NA,TRBD1,TRBJ2-7,12,TRBV6-2/TRBV6-3,CASNRGSYEQYF,TGTGCCAGCAACAGGGGATCCTACGAGCAGTACTTC
many,NA,TRBJ1-2,15,TRBV4-1,CASSQDPGRGMGYTF,TGCGCCAGCAGCCAAGATCCGGGACGGGGTATGGGCTACACCTTC
few,NA,TRBJ2-3,11,TRBV11-2,CASSPPDTQYF,TGTGCCAGCAGCCCCCCGGATACGCAGTATTTT
many,NA,TRBJ1-1,13,TRBV7-2,CASSARGETEAFF,TGTGCCAGCAGCGCTCGGGGAGAGACTGAAGCTTTCTTT
NA,NA,TRBJ1-5,14,TRBV20-1,CSAREPGVHQPQHF,TGCAGTGCTAGAGAACCAGGGGTACATCAGCCCCAGCATTTT
NA,TRBD2,TRBJ2-5,15,TRBV12-5,CASGRTLAGVETKYF,TGTGCTAGTGGTAGAACACTAGCGGGGGTGGAGACCAAATACTTC
NA,NA,TRBJ2-4,20,TRBV6-2/TRBV6-3,CASSYLSPALAGSAKNIQYF,TGTGCCAGCAGTTACCTCTCCCCGGCACTGGCGGGTTCAGCCAAAAACATTCAGTACTTC
many,NA,TRBJ1-3,19,TRBV7-2,CASSLARTGGKSSGNTIYF,TGTGCCAGCAGCTTAGCGAGGACGGGGGGCAAGAGCTCTGGAAACACCATATATTTT
NA,NA,TRBJ1-3,15,TRBV9,CASSVAASSGNTIYF,TGTGCCAGCAGCGTAGCTGCCAGCTCTGGAAACACCATATATTTT
few,NA,TRBJ2-6,16,TRBV20-1,CSASTTGISGANVLTF,TGCAGTGCTAGTACCACAGGTATCTCTGGGGCCAACGTCCTGACTTTC
many,NA,TRBJ2-7,15,TRBV2,CASSESAGTIYEQYF,TGTGCCAGCAGTGAATCAGCGGGCACCATCTACGAGCAGTACTTC
few,NA,TRBJ2-2,17,TRBV20-1,CSARLIEFPGRTGELFF,TGCAGTGCTCGATTGATTGAGTTTCCAGGGCGGACCGGGGAGCTGTTTTTT
NA,NA,TRBJ2-2,13,TRBV12-3/TRBV12-4,CASIETYTGELFF,TGTGCCAGCATTGAGACCTACACCGGGGAGCTGTTTTTT
few,NA,TRBJ1-1,13,TRBV13,CASSATARTEAFF,TGTGCCAGCAGCGCCACTGCGAGGACTGAAGCTTTCTTT
many,NA,TRBJ1-5,14,TRBV27,CASRAGTLNQPQHF,TGTGCCAGCAGGGCCGGGACACTAAATCAGCCCCAGCATTTT
many,NA,TRBJ2-7,14,TRBV6-1,CASSELGYSYEQYF,TGTGCCAGCAGTGAGTTGGGCTACTCCTACGAGCAGTACTTC
many,TRBD1,TRBJ2-3,20,TRBV2,CASSEGVGQGAFGSTDTQYF,TGTGCCAGCAGTGAAGGGGTGGGACAGGGGGCGTTTGGTAGCACAGATACGCAGTATTTT
many,TRBD1,TRBJ2-7,14,TRBV6-1,CASSEDRALYEQYF,TGTGCCAGCAGTGAGGACAGGGCCCTCTACGAGCAGTACTTC
many,NA,TRBJ2-7,12,TRBV29-1,CSVGLDLYEQYF,TGCAGCGTTGGGCTGGATCTCTACGAGCAGTACTTC
many,TRBD1,TRBJ1-1,13,TRBV6-2/TRBV6-3,CASGTDRNTEAFF,TGTGCCAGCGGGACAGATAGGAACACTGAAGCTTTCTTT